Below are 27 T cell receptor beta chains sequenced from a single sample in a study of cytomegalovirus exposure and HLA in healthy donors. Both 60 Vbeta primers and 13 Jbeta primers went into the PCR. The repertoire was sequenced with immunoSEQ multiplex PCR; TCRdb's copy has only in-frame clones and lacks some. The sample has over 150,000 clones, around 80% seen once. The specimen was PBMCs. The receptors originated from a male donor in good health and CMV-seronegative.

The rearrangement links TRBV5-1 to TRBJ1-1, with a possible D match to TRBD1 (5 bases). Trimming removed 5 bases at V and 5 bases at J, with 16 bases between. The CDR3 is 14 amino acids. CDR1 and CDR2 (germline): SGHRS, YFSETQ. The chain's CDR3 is CASRLQEGQTEAFF. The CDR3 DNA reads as TGCGCCAGCAGACTCCAGGAGGGGCAGACTGAAGCTTTCTTT.

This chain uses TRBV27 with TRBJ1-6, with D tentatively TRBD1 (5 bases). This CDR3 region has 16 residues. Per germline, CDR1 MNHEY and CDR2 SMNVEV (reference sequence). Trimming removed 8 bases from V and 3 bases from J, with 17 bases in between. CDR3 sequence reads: CASRLARTHYNSPLHF. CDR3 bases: TGTGCCAGCCGTCTAGCGAGGACACACTATAATTCACCCCTCCACTTT.

The CDR3 region has the DNA TGTGCCAGTAGTACCTCACAGGTCGGAAACACCATATATTTT. As protein: CASSTSQVGNTIYF. The chain carries TRBV19 and TRBJ1-3, with a tentative D call TRBD1 (5 bases). The V gene's germline CDR1 is LNHDA and CDR2 SQIVND (reference sequence). This CDR3 contains 14 residues. V was cut by 4 bases and J by 4 bases, with 11 bases left in between.

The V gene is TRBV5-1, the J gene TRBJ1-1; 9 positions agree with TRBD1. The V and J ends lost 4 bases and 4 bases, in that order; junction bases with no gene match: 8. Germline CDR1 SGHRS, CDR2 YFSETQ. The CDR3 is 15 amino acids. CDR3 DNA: TGCGCCAGCAGCCCCCTGACAGGGGGTTTCACTGAAGCTTTCTTT. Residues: CASSPLTGGFTEAFF.

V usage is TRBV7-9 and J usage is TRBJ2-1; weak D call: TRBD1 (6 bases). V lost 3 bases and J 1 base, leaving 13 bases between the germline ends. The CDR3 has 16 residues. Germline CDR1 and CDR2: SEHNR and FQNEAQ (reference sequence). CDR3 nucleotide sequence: TGTGCCAGCAGCTTCCCCAGGGGCGAGTCCTACAATGAGCAGTTCTTC. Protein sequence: CASSFPRGESYNEQFF.

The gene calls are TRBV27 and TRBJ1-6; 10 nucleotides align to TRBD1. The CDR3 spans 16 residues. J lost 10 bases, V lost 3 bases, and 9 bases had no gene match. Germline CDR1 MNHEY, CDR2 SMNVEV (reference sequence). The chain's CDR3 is CASSLATGGAGSPLHF. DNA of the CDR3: TGTGCCAGCAGTTTGGCGACAGGGGGCGCGGGGTCACCCCTCCACTTT.

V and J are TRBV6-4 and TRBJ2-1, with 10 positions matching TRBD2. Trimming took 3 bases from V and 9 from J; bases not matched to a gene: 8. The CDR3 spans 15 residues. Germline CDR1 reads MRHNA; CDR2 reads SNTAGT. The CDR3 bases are TGTGCCAGCAGTGATCGAGCGGGGGGGCCAAGTGAGCAGTTCTTC. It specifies CASSDRAGGPSEQFF.

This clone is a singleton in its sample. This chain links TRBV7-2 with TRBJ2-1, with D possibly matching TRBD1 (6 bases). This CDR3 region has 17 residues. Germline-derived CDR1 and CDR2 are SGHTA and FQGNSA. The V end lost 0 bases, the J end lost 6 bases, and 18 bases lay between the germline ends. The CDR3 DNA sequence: TGTGCCAGCAGCTTAGCGCTGGGTACAGGGCACAGCAATGAGCAGTTCTTC. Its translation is CASSLALGTGHSNEQFF. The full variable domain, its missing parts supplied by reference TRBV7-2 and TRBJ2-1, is GAGVSQSPSNKVTEKGKDVELRCDPISGHTALYWYRQSLGQGLEFLIYFQGNSAPDKSGLPSDRFSAERTGGSVSTLTIQRTQQEDSAVYLCASSLALGTGHSNEQFFGPGTRLTVL.

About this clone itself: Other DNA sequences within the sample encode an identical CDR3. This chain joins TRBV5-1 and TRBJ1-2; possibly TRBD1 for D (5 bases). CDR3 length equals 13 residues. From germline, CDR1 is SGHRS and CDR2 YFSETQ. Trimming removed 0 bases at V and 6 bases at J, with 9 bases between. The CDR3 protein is CASSLAQTDGYTF. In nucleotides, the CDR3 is TGCGCCAGCAGCTTGGCCCAGACAGATGGCTACACCTTC.

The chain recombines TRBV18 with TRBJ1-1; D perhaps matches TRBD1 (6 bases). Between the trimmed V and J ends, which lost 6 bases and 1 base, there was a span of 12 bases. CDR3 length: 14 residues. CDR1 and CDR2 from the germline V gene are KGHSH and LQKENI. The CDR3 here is CASSPLDRNTEAFF. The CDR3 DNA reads TGTGCCAGCTCGCCCCTGGACAGGAACACTGAAGCTTTCTTT.

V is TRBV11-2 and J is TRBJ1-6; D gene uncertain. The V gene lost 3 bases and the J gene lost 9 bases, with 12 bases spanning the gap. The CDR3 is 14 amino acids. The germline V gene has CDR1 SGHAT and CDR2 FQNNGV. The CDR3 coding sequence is TGTGCCAGCAGCTTCCCCCGGGTCGGTTCACCCCTCCACTTT. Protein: CASSFPRVGSPLHF.

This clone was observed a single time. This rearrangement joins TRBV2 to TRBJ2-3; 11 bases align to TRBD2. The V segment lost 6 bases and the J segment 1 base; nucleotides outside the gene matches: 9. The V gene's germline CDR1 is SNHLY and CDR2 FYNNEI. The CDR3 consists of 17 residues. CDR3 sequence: CASRLAGGRSGTDTQYF. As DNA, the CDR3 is TGTGCCAGCAGGTTAGCGGGGGGGCGCAGTGGCACAGATACGCAGTATTTT.

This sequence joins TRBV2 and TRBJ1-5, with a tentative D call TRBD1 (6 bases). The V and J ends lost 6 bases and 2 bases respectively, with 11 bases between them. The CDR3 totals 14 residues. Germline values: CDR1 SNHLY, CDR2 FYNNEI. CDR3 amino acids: CASRMGARNQPQHF. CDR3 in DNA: TGTGCCAGCAGAATGGGGGCGCGCAATCAGCCCCAGCATTTT.

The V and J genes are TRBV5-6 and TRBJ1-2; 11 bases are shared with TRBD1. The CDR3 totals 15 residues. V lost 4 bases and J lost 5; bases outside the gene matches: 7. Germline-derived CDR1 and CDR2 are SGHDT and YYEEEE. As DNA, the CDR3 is TGTGCCAGCAGCATCCGGGACAGGGGGTTGTATGGCTACACCTTC. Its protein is CASSIRDRGLYGYTF.

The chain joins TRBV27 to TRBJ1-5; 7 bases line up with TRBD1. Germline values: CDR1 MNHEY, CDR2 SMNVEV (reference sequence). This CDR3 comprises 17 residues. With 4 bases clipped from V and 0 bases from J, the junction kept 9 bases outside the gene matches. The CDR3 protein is CASSSTGTVVSNQPQHF. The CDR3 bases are TGTGCCAGCAGTTCCACCGGGACAGTAGTTAGCAATCAGCCCCAGCATTTT.

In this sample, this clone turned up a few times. CDR3 amino acids: CASSQGGGVGEQPQHF. The CDR3 bases are TGCGCCAGCAGCCAAGGAGGGGGGGTGGGGGAACAGCCCCAGCATTTT. The chain uses TRBV4-3 and TRBJ1-5; D is perhaps TRBD1 (6 bases). The V end was cut by 1 base, the J end by 7 bases, with 17 bases between. Germline CDR1 reads LGHNA; CDR2 reads YSLEER. The CDR3 length is 16 residues.

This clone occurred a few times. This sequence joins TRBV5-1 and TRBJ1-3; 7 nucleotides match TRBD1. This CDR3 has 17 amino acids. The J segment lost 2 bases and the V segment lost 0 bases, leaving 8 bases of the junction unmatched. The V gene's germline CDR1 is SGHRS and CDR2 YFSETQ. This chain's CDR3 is CASSLEGQGGTGNTIYF. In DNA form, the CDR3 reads TGCGCCAGCAGCTTGGAGGGTCAAGGGGGCACTGGAAACACCATATATTTT.

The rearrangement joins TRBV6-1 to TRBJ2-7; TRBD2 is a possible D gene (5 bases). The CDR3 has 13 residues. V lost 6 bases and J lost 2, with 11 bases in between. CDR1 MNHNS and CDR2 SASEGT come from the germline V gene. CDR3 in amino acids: CASRLEATYEQYF. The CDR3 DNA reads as TGTGCCAGCAGGCTGGAGGCCACCTACGAGCAGTACTTC.

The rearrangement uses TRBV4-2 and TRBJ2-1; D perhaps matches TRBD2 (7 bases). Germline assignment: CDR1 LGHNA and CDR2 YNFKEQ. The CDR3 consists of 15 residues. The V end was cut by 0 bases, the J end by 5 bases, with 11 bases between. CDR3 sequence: CASSQDGGAHNEQFF. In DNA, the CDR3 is TGTGCCAGCAGCCAAGATGGGGGGGCCCACAATGAGCAGTTCTTC.

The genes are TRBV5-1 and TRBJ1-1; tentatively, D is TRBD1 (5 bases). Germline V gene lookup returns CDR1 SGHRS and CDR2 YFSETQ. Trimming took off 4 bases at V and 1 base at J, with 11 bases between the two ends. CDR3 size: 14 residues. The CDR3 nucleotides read TGCGCCAGCAGCGGGGGGGTAGGGAACACTGAAGCTTTCTTT. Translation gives CASSGGVGNTEAFF. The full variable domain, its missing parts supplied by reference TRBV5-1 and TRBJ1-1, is KAGVTQTPRYLIKTRGQQVTLSCSPISGHRSVSWYQQTPGQGLQFLFEYFSETQRNKGNFPGRFSGRQFSNSRSEMNVSTLELGDSALYLCASSGGVGNTEAFFGQGTRLTVV.

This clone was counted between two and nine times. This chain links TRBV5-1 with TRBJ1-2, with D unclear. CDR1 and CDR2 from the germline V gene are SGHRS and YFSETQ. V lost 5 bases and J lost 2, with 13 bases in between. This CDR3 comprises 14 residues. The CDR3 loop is CASSLDARNYGYTF. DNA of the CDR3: TGCGCCAGCAGTTTAGACGCCAGGAACTATGGCTACACCTTC.

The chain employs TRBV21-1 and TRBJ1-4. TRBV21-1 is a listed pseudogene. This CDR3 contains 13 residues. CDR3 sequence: CASSNMVREKLFF. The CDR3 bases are TGTGCCAGCAGCAACATGGTGAGGGAAAAACTGTTTTTT.

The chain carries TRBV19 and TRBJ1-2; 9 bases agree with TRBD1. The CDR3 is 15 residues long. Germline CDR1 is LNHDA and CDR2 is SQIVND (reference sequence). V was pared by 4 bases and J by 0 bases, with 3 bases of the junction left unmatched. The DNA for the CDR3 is TGTGCCAGTAGTACTACAGGGGGCGCTAACTATGGCTACACCTTC. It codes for CASSTTGGANYGYTF.

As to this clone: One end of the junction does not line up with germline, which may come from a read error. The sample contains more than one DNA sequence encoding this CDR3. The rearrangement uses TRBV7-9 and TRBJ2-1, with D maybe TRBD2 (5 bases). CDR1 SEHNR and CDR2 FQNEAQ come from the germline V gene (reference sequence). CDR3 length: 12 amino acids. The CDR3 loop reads CASSLGSNEQFF. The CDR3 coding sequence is TGTGCCAGTAGCTTAGGGAGCAATGAGCAGTTCTTC.

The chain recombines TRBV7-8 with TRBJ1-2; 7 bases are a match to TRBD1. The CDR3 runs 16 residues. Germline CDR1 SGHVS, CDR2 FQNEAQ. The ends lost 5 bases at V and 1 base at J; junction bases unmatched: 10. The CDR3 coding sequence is TGTGCCAGCAGCCCCCGCAGGGACAGCTATAACTATGGCTACACCTTC. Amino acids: CASSPRRDSYNYGYTF. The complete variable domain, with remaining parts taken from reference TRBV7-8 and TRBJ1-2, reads GAGVSQSPRYKVAKRGQDVALRCDPISGHVSLFWYQQALGQGPEFLTYFQNEAQLDKSGLPSDRFFAERPEGSVSTLKIQRTQQEDSAVYLCASSPRRDSYNYGYTFGSGTRLTVV.

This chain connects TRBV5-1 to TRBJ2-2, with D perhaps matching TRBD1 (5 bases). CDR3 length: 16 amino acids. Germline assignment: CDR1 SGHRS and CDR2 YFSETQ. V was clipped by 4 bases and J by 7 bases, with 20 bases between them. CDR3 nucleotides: TGCGCCAGCAGCGGGGCAGGTGGGGTTAGCAGCGGGGAGCTGTTTTTT. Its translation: CASSGAGGVSSGELFF.

The CDR3 spells CASSPSPRGLTYEQYF. The CDR3 DNA sequence: TGTGCCAGCTCACCATCTCCCAGGGGGTTAACCTACGAGCAGTACTTC. The chain has TRBV18 and TRBJ2-7; 7 nucleotides align to TRBD1. The CDR3 has 16 residues. Germline trimming cut 2 bases from V and 2 bases from J; bases unmatched to any gene: 9. Germline CDR1 is KGHSH and CDR2 is LQKENI. The variable domain in full, completed from reference TRBV18 and TRBJ2-7, reads NAGVMQNPRHLVRRRGQEARLRCSPMKGHSHVYWYRQLPEEGLKFMVYLQKENIIDESGMPKERFSAEFPKEGPSILRIQQVVRGDSAAYFCASSPSPRGLTYEQYFGPGTRLTVT.